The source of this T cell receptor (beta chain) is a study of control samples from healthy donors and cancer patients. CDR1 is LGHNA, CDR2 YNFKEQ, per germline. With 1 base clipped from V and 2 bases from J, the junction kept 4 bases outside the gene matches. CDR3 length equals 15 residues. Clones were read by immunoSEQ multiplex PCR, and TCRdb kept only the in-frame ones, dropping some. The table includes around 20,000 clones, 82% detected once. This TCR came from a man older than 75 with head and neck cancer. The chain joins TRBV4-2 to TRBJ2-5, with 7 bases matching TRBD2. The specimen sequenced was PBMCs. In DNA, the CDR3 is TGTGCCAGCAGCCAAGGGGGGGGAATACAAGAGACCCAGTACTTC. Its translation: CASSQGGGIQETQYF.